Reported below is one T cell receptor (beta chain). Its antigen is not identified. The data belong to a study of circulating and synovial CD4+ cells in juvenile arthritis. The study, taken as a whole, reports: Circulating pathogenic-like lymphocytes shared a substantially higher fraction of CDR3 sequences with synovium than bulk blood. Bulk blood CD4 samples held at least an order of magnitude more or fewer genomes than CPL. Bulk blood CD4 repertoires were more diverse than these.

The CDR3 is 13 residues long. Germline V gives CDR1 MNHNS, CDR2 SASEGT. V was trimmed by 6 bases and J by 5 bases, leaving 13 bases between them. Clones were read by immunoSEQ multiplex PCR, and TCRdb kept only the in-frame ones, dropping some. The sample includes tens of thousands of clones, 85% to 95% seen only once; the top ten take 2.9%. Sequenced samples came from active juvenile idiopathic arthritis patients. This TCR was recovered from a human donor with juvenile idiopathic arthritis. What was sequenced was CD4+ T cells from blood. The V gene is TRBV6-1, the J gene TRBJ2-5; D possibly corresponds to TRBD2 (7 bases). The CDR3 protein is CASRRGGSETQYF. The DNA of the CDR3 is TGTGCCAGCAGGAGGGGGGGATCGGAGACCCAGTACTTC.